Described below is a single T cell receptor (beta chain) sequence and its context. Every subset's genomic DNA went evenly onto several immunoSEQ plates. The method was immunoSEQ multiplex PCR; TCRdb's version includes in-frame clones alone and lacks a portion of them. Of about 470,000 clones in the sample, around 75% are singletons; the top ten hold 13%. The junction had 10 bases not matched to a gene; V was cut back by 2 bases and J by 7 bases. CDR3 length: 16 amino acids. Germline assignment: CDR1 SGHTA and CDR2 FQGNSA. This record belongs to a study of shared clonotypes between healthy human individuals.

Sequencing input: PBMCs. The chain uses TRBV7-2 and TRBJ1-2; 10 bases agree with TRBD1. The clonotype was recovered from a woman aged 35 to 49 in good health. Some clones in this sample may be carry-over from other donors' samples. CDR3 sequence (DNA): TGTGCCAGCAGCTTAAGCGGGACAGGGGAATTTGGTGGCTACACCTTC. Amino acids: CASSLSGTGEFGGYTF.